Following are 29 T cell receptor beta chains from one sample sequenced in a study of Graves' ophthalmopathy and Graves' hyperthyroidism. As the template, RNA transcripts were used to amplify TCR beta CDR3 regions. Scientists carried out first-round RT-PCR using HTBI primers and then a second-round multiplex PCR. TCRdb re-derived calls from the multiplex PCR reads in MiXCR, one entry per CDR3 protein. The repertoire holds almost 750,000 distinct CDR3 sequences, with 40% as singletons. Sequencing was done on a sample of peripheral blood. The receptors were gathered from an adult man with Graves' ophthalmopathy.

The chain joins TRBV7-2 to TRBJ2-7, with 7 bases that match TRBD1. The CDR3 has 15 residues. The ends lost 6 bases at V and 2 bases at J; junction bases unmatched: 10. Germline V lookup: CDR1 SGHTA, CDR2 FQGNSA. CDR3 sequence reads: CASSPRRTGTYEQYF. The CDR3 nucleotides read TGTGCCAGCAGTCCTAGGCGGACAGGAACCTACGAGCAGTACTTC.

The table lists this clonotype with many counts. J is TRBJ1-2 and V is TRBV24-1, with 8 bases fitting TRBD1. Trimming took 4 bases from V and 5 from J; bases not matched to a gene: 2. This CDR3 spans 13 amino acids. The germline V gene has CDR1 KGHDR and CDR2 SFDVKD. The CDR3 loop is CATSERTGYGYTF. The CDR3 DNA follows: TGTGCCACCAGTGAAAGGACAGGGTATGGCTACACCTTC.

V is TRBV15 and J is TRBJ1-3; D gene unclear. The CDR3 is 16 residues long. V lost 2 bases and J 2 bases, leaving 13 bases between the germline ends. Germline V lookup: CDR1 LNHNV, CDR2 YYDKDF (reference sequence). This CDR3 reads CATSRTVAGAGNTIYF. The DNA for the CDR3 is TGTGCCACCAGCAGAACCGTAGCAGGAGCTGGAAACACCATATATTTT.

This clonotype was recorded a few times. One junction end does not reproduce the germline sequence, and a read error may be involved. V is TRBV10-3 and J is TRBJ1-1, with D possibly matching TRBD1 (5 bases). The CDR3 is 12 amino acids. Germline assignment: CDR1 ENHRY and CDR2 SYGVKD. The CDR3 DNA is TGTGCCAGCAGTGAAGTTGGGGGTTATGATTTCTTT. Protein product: CASSEVGGYDFF.

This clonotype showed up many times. CDR3 sequence (DNA): TGTGCCAGCAGGTTGGACAGGGGTGCGACTGAAGCTTTCTTT. This codes for CASRLDRGATEAFF. V is TRBV12-3 or TRBV12-4 and J is TRBJ1-1; 9 bases map to TRBD1. CDR3 length: 14 residues. Trimming cost V 6 bases and J 5 bases; bases outside gene matches: 7.

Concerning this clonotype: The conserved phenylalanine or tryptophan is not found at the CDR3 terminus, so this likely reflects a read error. The DNA of the CDR3 is TGTGCCAGCTCACCAGGGACAGGCCCTGAAGCTTTCTAT. Translation gives CASSPGTGPEAFY. This sequence joins TRBV18 and TRBJ1-1, with 8 bases matching TRBD1. Germline CDR1 KGHSH, CDR2 LQKENI. J lost 6 bases, V lost 2 bases, and 2 bases had no gene match. The CDR3 consists of 13 residues.

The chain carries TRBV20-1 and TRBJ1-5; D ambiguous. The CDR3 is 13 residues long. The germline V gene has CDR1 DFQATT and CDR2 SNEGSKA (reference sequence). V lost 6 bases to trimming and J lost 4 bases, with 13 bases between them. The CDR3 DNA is TGCAGTGCGACCCTAGGCCCTAATCAGCCCCAGCATTTT. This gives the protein CSATLGPNQPQHF.

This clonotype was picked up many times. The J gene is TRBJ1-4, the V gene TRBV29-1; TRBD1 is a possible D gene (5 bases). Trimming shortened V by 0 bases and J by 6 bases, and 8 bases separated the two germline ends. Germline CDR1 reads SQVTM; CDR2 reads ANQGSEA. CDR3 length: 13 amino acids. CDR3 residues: CSVEDPGDEKLFF. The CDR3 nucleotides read TGCAGCGTTGAAGATCCGGGGGATGAAAAACTGTTTTTT.

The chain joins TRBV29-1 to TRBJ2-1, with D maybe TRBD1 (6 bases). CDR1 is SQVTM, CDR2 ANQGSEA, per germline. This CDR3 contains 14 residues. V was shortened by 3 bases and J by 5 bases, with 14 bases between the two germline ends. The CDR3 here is CSVDPGTQNNEQFF. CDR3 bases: TGCAGCGTTGATCCCGGGACACAGAACAATGAGCAGTTCTTC.

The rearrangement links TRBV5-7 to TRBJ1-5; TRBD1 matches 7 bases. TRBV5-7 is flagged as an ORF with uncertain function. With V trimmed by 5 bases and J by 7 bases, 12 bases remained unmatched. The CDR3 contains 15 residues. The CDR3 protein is CASSRQDRLHQPQHF. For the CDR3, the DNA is TGTGCCAGCAGTCGCCAGGACAGGCTCCACCAGCCCCAGCATTTT.

CDR3 region: CASTGGAMEAFF. The CDR3 DNA sequence: TGTGCCAGCACCGGAGGGGCGATGGAAGCTTTCTTT. The rearrangement joins TRBV5-5 to TRBJ1-1; D possibly corresponds to TRBD1 (5 bases). From germline, CDR1 is SGHKS and CDR2 YYEKEE (reference sequence). The CDR3 has 12 residues. V gave up 6 bases and J gave up 8 bases, with 14 bases separating them. Full variable domain (missing parts from reference TRBV5-5 and TRBJ1-1): DAGVTQSPTHLIKTRGQQVTLRCSPISGHKSVSWYQQVLGQGPQFIFQYYEKEERGRGNFPDRFSARQFPNYSSELNVNALLLGDSALYLCASTGGAMEAFFGQGTRLTVV.

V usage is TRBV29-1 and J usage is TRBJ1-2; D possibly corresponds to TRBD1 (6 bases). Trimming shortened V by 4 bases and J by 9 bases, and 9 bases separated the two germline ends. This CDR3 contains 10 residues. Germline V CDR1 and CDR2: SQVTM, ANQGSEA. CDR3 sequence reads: CSVGQDRYTF. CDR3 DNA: TGCAGCGTTGGACAGGACCGCTACACCTTC.

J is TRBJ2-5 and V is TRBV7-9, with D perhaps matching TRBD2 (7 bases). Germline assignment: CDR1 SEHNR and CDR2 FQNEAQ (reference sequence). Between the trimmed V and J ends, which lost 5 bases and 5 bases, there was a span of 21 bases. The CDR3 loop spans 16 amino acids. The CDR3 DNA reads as TGTGCCAGCAGCCAAGATACGGGGGGCTGGGGTGAGACCCAGTACTTC. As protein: CASSQDTGGWGETQYF.

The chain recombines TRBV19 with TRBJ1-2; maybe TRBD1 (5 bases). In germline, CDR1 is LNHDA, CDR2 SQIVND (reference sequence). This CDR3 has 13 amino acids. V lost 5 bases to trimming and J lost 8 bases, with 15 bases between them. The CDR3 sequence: CASSPGTSGGYTF. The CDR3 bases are TGTGCCAGTAGTCCGGGGACTAGCGGGGGCTACACCTTC.

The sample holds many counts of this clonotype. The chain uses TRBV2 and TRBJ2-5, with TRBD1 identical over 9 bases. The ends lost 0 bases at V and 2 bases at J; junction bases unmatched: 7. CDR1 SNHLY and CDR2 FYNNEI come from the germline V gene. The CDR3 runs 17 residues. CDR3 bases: TGTGCCAGCAGTGAAGCAGGCGCGGGACAGGGTCAAGAGACCCAGTACTTC. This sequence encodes CASSEAGAGQGQETQYF.

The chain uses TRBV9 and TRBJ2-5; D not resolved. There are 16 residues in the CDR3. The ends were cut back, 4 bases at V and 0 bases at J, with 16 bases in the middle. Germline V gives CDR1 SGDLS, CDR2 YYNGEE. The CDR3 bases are TGTGCCAGCAGCTTAGTAGCAGGCCGGTACCAAGAGACCCAGTACTTC. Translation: CASSLVAGRYQETQYF.

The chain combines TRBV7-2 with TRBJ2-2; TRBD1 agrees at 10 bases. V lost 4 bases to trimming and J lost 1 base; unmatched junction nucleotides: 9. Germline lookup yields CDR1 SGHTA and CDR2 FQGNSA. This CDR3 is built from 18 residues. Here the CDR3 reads CASSSRTGGRRNTGELFF. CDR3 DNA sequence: TGTGCCAGCAGCTCACGGACAGGGGGTCGTAGGAACACCGGGGAGCTGTTTTTT.

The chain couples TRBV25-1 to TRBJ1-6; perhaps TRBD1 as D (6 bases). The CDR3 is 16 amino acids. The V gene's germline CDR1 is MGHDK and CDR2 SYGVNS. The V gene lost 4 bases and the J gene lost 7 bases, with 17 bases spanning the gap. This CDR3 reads CASSGARQERNSPLHF. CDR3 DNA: TGTGCCAGCAGTGGTGCCCGACAGGAAAGAAATTCACCCCTCCACTTT.

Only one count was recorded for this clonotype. CDR3 region: CASSLTSVDRRTGELFF. CDR3 bases: TGTGCCAGCAGCTTGACTAGCGTAGATCGACGGACCGGGGAGCTGTTTTTT. The chain couples TRBV11-1 to TRBJ2-2, with 8 bases fitting TRBD2. Germline CDR1 reads SGHAT; CDR2 reads FQDESV (reference sequence). CDR3 length equals 17 residues. Germline trimming cut 3 bases from V and 5 bases from J; bases unmatched to any gene: 11.

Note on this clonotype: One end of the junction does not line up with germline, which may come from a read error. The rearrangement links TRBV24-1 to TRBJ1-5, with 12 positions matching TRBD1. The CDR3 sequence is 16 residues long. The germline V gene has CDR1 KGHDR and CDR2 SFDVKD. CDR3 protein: CATIDPGTGGNQPQHF. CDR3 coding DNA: TGTGCCACCATTGACCCAGGGACAGGGGGCAATCAGCCCCAACATTTT.

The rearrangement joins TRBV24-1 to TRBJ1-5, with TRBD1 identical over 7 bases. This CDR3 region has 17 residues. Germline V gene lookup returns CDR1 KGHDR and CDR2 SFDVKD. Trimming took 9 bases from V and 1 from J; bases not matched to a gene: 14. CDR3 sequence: CATHTQGVFGSNQPQHF. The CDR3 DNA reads TGTGCCACCCATACCCAGGGGGTTTTCGGGAGCAATCAGCCCCAGCATTTT.

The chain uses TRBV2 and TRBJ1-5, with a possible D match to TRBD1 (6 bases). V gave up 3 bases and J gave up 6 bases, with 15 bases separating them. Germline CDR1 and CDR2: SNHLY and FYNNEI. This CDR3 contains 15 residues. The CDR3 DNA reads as TGTGCCAGCAGTGAGGATACAGGGCCCGGTCAGCCCCAGCATTTT. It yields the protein CASSEDTGPGQPQHF.

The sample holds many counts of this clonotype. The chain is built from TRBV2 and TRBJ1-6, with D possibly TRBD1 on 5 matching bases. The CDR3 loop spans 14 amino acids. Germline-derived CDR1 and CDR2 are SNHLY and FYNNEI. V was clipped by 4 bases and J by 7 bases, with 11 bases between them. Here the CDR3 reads CASSVLTENSPLHF. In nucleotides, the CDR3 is TGTGCCAGCAGTGTACTGACAGAGAATTCACCCCTCCACTTT.

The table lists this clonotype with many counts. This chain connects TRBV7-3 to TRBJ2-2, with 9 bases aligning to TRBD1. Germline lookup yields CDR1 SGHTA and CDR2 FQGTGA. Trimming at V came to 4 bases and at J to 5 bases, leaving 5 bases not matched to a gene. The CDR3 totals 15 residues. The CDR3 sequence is CASSSDRGGTGELFF. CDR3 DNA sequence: TGTGCCAGCAGCTCGGACAGGGGAGGTACCGGGGAGCTGTTTTTT.

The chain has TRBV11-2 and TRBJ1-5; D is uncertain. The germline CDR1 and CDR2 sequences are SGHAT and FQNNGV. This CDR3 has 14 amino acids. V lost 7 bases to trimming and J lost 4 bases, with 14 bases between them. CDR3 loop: CASNLPIGNQPQHF. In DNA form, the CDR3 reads TGTGCCAGCAACCTCCCGATCGGGAATCAGCCCCAGCATTTT.

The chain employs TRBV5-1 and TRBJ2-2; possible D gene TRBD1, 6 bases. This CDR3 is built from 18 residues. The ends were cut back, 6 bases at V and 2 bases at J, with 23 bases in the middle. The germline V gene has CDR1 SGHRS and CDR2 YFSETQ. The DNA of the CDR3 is TGCGCCAGCACCGACGGACGTTTTGGGGGCATCAACACCGGGGAGCTGTTTTTT. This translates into CASTDGRFGGINTGELFF.

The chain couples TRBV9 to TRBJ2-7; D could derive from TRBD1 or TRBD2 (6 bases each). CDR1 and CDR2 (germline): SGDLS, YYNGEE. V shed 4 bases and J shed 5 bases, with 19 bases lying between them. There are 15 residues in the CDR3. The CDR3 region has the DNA TGTGCCAGCAGCTTGCGGTTTGCAGGGGAGGACGAGCAGTACTTC. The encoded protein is CASSLRFAGEDEQYF.

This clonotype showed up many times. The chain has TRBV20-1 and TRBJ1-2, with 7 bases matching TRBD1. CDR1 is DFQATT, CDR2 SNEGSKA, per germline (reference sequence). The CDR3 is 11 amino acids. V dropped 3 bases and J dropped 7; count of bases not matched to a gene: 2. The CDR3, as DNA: TGCAGTGCTAGTCGACAGGGTGGCTACACCTTC. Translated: CSASRQGGYTF.

CDR3 DNA sequence: TGTGCCAGCAGGCGGGACAGTTACGAGCAGTACGTC. Its translation: CASRRDSYEQYV. The rearrangement links TRBV12-3 or TRBV12-4 to TRBJ2-7, with TRBD1 as a possible D gene (7 bases). Trimming shortened V by 6 bases and J by 4 bases, and 10 bases separated the two germline ends. This CDR3 comprises 12 residues.